A selection of T cell receptor beta chains follows, all from one sample in a study of blood T cells in healthy people across ages. MiXCR, applied by TCRdb to the 5' RACE reads, yields one record per CDR3 protein. Of hundreds of thousands of distinct CDR3 sequences in the sample, 25% to 30% were seen once. Sequencing was performed on blood. All receptors come from an elderly woman in good health. The CDR3 runs from the conserved cysteine through the conserved F or W. The D gene is left open where the match is weak. Some rows mark clone size as missing; the rest say once, few, many or name a class of expanded clone.

j_gene	d_gene	v_gene	abundance	CDR3aa	CDR3nt
TRBJ2-3	TRBD1	TRBV5-1	many	CASSRDSRTDTQYF	TGCGCCAGCAGCCGGGACAGCCGCACAGATACGCAGTATTTT
TRBJ2-7	.	TRBV3-1	many	CASSQGHQISSYEQYF	TGTGCCAGCAGCCAAGGACACCAGATTAGTTCCTACGAGCAGTACTTC
TRBJ2-5	TRBD2	TRBV7-2	.	CASSLGTSAYWAQYF	TGTGCCAGCAGCCTAGGGACTAGCGCTTATTGGGCCCAGTACTTC
TRBJ2-7	.	TRBV10-3	.	CAISDGTVTYEQYF	TGTGCCATCAGTGATGGGACTGTGACCTACGAGCAGTACTTC
TRBJ2-1	.	TRBV30	.	CAWAIAVPSCNEQFF	TGTGCCTGGGCAATAGCGGTTCCCTCCTGCAATGAGCAGTTCTTC
TRBJ2-3	TRBD2	TRBV3-1	.	CASSRSGGRDTQYF	TGTGCCAGCAGCCGTTCGGGGGGAAGAGATACGCAGTATTTT
TRBJ1-6	.	TRBV20-1	many	CSASYSGTTNSPLHF	TGCAGTGCTAGTTACTCCGGGACGACAAATTCACCCCTCCACTTT
TRBJ1-1	.	TRBV10-3	many	CAISYDTGDPKAEAFF	TGTGCCATCAGTTACGATACGGGAGATCCTAAAGCTGAAGCTTTCTTT
TRBJ1-2	.	TRBV15	many	CATSRDTDYGYTF	TGTGCCACCAGCAGAGACACGGACTATGGCTACACCTTC
TRBJ2-7	.	TRBV6-5	many	CASRGPNREQYF	TGTGCCAGCAGGGGTCCGAACCGCGAGCAGTACTTC
TRBJ2-1	TRBD2	TRBV6-2/TRBV6-3	many	CASSFSRTSGGASSYNEQFF	TGTGCCAGCAGTTTTTCTCGCACTAGCGGGGGGGCGAGCTCCTACAATGAGCAGTTCTTC
TRBJ2-7	.	TRBV28	many	CASRLGRVSYEQYF	TGTGCCAGCAGACTGGGCCGGGTCTCCTACGAGCAGTACTTC
TRBJ2-1	.	TRBV5-1	many	CASSLGRGPAGDNEQFF	TGCGCCAGCAGCTTGGGTAGGGGCCCTGCTGGGGACAATGAGCAGTTCTTC
TRBJ2-5	TRBD1	TRBV6-1	many	CASSRDRGRGTQYF	TGTGCCAGCAGCCGGGACAGGGGTCGGGGGACCCAGTACTTC
TRBJ1-2	.	TRBV9	many	CASSVLGRGYTF	TGTGCCAGCAGCGTGTTAGGACGTGGCTACACCTTC
TRBJ2-1	.	TRBV20-1	many	CSASRFGSQGYNEQFF	TGCAGTGCTAGTCGTTTTGGAAGCCAGGGGTACAATGAGCAGTTCTTC
TRBJ2-7	.	TRBV20-1	many	CSARGGRGGIPYEQYF	TGCAGTGCTAGAGGGGGGAGGGGGGGCATCCCCTACGAGCAGTACTTC
TRBJ2-5	TRBD2	TRBV20-1	.	CSPFGTSGGRLYEQYF	TGCAGTCCATTCGGGACTAGCGGGGGGCGACTCTATGAGCAGTACTTC
TRBJ2-3	.	TRBV4-2	many	CASSQAGASTDTQYF	TGTGCCAGCAGCCAAGCAGGGGCGAGCACAGATACGCAGTATTTT
TRBJ2-1	.	TRBV20-1	many	CSAPPSGRSSYNEQFF	TGCAGTGCCCCCCCCTCTGGGCGGAGCTCCTACAATGAGCAGTTCTTC
TRBJ2-7	.	TRBV28	.	CASSLHSQFGTYEQYF	TGTGCCAGCAGTTTACATTCCCAATTCGGGACCTACGAGCAGTACTTC
TRBJ1-1	.	TRBV6-1	many	CATHRTPNTEAFF	TGTGCCACCCACCGAACACCGAACACTGAAGCTTTCTTT
TRBJ2-1	.	TRBV2	few	CASSGLVNEQFF	TGTGCCAGCAGTGGACTAGTTAATGAGCAGTTCTTC
TRBJ2-5	.	TRBV20-1	.	CSALSRDHQETQYF	TGCAGTGCTTTAAGCCGGGACCACCAAGAGACCCAGTACTTC
TRBJ1-2	.	TRBV12-3/TRBV12-4	many	CASTPGRYGYTF	TGTGCCAGCACTCCGGGACGCTATGGCTACACCTTC
TRBJ1-5	.	TRBV20-1	many	CSARFTASRGQPQHF	TGCAGTGCTAGATTTACCGCGAGTCGAGGGCAGCCCCAGCATTTT
TRBJ1-1	TRBD1	TRBV12-3/TRBV12-4	many	CASSYLQGLDTEAFF	TGTGCCAGCAGTTATCTACAGGGGTTGGACACTGAAGCTTTCTTT
TRBJ2-1	.	TRBV7-9	.	CASRRGGYLNEQFF	TGTGCCAGCAGGAGGGGGGGCTACTTGAATGAGCAGTTCTTC
TRBJ2-3	TRBD1	TRBV29-1	.	CSVDRTGTQYF	TGCAGCGTTGACAGGACAGGCACGCAGTATTTT
TRBJ1-5	.	TRBV6-1	.	CASSEAPGAGGDQPQHF	TGTGCCAGCAGTGAAGCTCCAGGGGCGGGGGGGGATCAGCCCCAGCATTTT
TRBJ1-6	.	TRBV4-2	few	CASSQDVSVYNSPLHF	TGTGCCAGCAGCCAAGATGTGTCAGTCTATAATTCACCCCTCCACTTT